This T cell receptor beta chain originates from a study of radiation and T cells in renal cell carcinoma. About this clone itself: Its antigen is still unknown.

The time point is: blood 2 weeks post-SBRT. Treatment here: 15 Gy SBRT to primary tumor, nephrectomy 4 weeks later. Blood was sampled at baseline, 2 weeks and 4 weeks after SBRT. This renal cell carcinoma was of the clear cell type. General study results and limits: Top tumor clonotypes rose in blood 2 weeks post-radiation, then contracted. Pretreatment tumor biopsies were lacking, so baseline clonotypes are unknown.

Profiled with immunoSEQ multiplex PCR; TCRdb holds only in-frame clones, not every one. The table records 70,000 to 80,000 clones, just over 85% of them present only once. The sequences come from blood, collected from a patient whose treatment included radiotherapy and nephrectomy. The source is a woman in her 50s with renal cell carcinoma.

The CDR3 DNA follows: TGTGCCAGCAGTGTCTACAATGAGCAGTTCTTC. Translating it yields CASSVYNEQFF. This chain joins TRBV2 and TRBJ2-1; D unresolved. CDR3 length: 11 amino acids. The germline V gene encodes CDR1 SNHLY and CDR2 FYNNEI. The V end was cut by 4 bases, the J end by 3 bases, with 1 base between.